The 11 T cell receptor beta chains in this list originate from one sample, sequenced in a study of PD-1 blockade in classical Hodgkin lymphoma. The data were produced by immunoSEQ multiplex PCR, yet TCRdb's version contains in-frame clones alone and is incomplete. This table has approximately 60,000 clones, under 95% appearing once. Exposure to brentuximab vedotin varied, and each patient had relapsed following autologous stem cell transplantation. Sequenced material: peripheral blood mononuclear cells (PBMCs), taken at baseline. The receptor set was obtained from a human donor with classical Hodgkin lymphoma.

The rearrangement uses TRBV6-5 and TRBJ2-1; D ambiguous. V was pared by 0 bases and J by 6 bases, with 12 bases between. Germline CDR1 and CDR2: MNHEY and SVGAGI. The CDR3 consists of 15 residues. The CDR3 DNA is TGTGCCAGCAGTTACTCGAAATCCTGGGGCAATGAGCAGTTCTTC. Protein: CASSYSKSWGNEQFF.

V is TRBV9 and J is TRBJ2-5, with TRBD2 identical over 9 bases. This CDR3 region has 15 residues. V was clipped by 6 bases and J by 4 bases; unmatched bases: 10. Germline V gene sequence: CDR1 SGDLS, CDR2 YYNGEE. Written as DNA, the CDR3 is TGTGCCAGCACCGGAGGGGGACTAGCAGGAGAGACCCAGTACTTC. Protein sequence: CASTGGGLAGETQYF.

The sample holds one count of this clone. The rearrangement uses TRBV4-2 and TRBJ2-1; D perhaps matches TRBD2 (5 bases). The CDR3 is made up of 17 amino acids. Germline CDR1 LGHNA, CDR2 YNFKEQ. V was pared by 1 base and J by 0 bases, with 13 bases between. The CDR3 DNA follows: TGTGCCAGCAGCCAAGGGACCAGCGGAAGCTCCTACAATGAGCAGTTCTTC. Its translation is CASSQGTSGSSYNEQFF.

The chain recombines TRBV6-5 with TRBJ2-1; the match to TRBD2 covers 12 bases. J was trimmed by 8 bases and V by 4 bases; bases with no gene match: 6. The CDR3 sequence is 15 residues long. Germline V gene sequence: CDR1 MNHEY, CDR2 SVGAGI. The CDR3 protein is CASSSTSGSIYEQFF. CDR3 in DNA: TGTGCCAGCAGTTCGACTAGCGGGAGTATTTATGAGCAGTTCTTC.

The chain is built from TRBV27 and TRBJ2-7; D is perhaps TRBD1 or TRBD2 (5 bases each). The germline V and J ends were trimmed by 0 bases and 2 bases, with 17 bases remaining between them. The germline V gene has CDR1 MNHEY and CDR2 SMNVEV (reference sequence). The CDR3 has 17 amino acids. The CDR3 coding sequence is TGTGCCAGCAGTTTATCGACCCCCTGGGGGTTAGCCTACGAGCAGTACTTC. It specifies CASSLSTPWGLAYEQYF.

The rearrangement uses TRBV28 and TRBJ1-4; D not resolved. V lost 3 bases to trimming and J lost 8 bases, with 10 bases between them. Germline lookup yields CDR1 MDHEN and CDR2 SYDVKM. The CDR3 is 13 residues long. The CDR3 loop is CASSLPAPEKLFF. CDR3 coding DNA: TGTGCCAGCAGTTTGCCCGCCCCGGAAAAACTGTTTTTT. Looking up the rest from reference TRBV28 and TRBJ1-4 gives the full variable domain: DVKVTQSSRYLVKRTGEKVFLECVQDMDHENMFWYRQDPGLGLRLIYFSYDVKMKEKGDIPEGYSVSREKKERFSLILESASTNQTSMYLCASSLPAPEKLFFGSGTQLSVL.

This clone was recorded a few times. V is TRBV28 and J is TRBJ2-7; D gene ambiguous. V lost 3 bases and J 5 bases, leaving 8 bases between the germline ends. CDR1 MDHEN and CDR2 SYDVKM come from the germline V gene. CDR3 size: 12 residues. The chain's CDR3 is CASSLIENEQYF. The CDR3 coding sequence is TGTGCCAGCAGTTTGATAGAAAACGAGCAGTACTTC.

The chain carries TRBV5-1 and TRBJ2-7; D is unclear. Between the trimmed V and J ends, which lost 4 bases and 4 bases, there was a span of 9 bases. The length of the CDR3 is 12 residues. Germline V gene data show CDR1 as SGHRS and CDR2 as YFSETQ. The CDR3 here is CASSPGLYEQYF. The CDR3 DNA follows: TGCGCCAGCAGCCCAGGATTGTACGAGCAGTACTTC.

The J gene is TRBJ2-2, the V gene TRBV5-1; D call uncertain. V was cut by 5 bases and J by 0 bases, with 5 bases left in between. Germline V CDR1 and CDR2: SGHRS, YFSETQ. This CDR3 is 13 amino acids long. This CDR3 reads CASSGTNTGELFF. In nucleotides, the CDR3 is TGCGCCAGCAGTGGAACGAACACCGGGGAGCTGTTTTTT.

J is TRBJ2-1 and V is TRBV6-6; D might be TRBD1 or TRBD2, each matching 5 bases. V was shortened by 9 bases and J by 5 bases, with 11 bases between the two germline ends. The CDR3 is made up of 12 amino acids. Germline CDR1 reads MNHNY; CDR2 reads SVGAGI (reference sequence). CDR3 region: CASRDPDNEQFF. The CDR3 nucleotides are TGTGCCAGTCGGGACCCCGACAATGAGCAGTTCTTC.

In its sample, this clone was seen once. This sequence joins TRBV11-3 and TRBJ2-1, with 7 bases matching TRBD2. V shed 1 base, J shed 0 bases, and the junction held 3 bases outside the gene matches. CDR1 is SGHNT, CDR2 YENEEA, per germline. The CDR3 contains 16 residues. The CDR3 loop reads CASSLGEGSSYNEQFF. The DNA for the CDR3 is TGTGCCAGCAGCTTAGGGGAGGGGAGCTCCTACAATGAGCAGTTCTTC.